The 5 T cell receptor beta chains presented below share a single source sample, sequenced in a study of beta chain features in type 1 diabetes. General observations from the study: The study found moderately but significantly shorter TCRB CDR3s in all four CD4+ subsets of Type 1 diabetes patients.

Expressed TCRB transcripts were sequenced after all isolated RNA was converted to cDNA. Using immunoSEQ multiplex PCR, the repertoire was profiled, and TCRdb retains in-frame clones only, with some absent. The sample comprises 600,000 to 700,000 clones, roughly 13% of which are singletons, and approximately 0.02% rests with the top ten. No cognate antigen is known for these TCRs. Sequencing used naive CD4+ T cells from blood. Every receptor here comes from a man between 18 and 29 years old with type 1 diabetes.

Here the CDR3 DNA reads TGTGCCAGCAGCTTAGGGTCAGGTTTAGCCAAAAACATTCAGTACTTC. Its protein is CASSLGSGLAKNIQYF. The chain uses TRBV7-2 and TRBJ2-4, with D hard to call. The CDR3 has 16 residues. Germline CDR1 and CDR2: SGHTA and FQGNSA. The V gene lost 1 base and the J gene lost 0 bases, with 10 bases spanning the gap.

A few counts support this clone. The chain combines TRBV2 with TRBJ2-7; no reliable D call. Germline V gene lookup returns CDR1 SNHLY and CDR2 FYNNEI. V gave up 11 bases and J gave up 6 bases, with 8 bases separating them. This CDR3 is 9 amino acids long. This CDR3 is CAVRTEQYF. CDR3 bases: TGTGCCGTCAGAACCGAGCAGTACTTC.

V and J are TRBV11-2 and TRBJ2-1; a weak D match, TRBD2 (5 bases). The V end lost 1 base, the J end lost 3 bases, and 10 bases lay between the germline ends. This CDR3 comprises 15 residues. Germline loops: CDR1 SGHAT, CDR2 FQNNGV. This CDR3 is CASSLVDSVYNEQFF. The CDR3 DNA follows: TGTGCCAGCAGCTTAGTGGATAGCGTCTACAATGAGCAGTTCTTC. Using reference TRBV11-2 and TRBJ2-1 for the parts outside the CDR3, the full variable domain is EAGVAQSPRYKIIEKRQSVAFWCNPISGHATLYWYQQILGQGPKLLIQFQNNGVVDDSQLPKDRFSAERLKGVDSTLKIQPAKLEDSAVYLCASSLVDSVYNEQFFGPGTRLTVL.

This clone was counted only a few times. This chain links TRBV7-9 with TRBJ1-1; D is undetermined. The germline CDR1 and CDR2 sequences are SEHNR and FQNEAQ (reference sequence). This CDR3 spans 14 amino acids. V lost 3 bases to trimming and J lost 1 base, with 9 bases between them. In DNA, the CDR3 is TGTGCCAGCAGCTTTCACCAGGAGAACACTGAAGCTTTCTTT. Translation: CASSFHQENTEAFF. Complete variable domain (other parts from reference TRBV7-9 and TRBJ1-1): DTGVSQNPRHKITKRGQNVTFRCDPISEHNRLYWYRQTLGQGPEFLTYFQNEAQLEKSRLLSDRFSAERPKGSFSTLEIQRTEQGDSAMYLCASSFHQENTEAFFGQGTRLTVV.

This clone was counted only a few times. J is TRBJ1-2 and V is TRBV27; TRBD1 is a possible D gene (5 bases). Germline-derived CDR1 and CDR2 are MNHEY and SMNVEV (reference sequence). Trimming left V 2 bases short and J 4 bases short, with 11 bases between. This CDR3 has 14 residues. CDR3 nucleotide sequence: TGTGCCAGCAGTTTAGCTGGGGCGGGCTATGGCTACACCTTC. Its translation is CASSLAGAGYGYTF.